The 30 T cell receptor beta chains presented below share a single source sample, sequenced in a study of T cell repertoires in cytomegalovirus infection. The antigens for these receptors are not known. TCRdb recomputed calls from the reads with MiXCR, one row per CDR3 protein. The data show roughly 280,000 distinct CDR3 sequences, roughly a fifth seen once. The specimen comprised cultured PBMCs, sampled from culture after CMV antigen stimulation. The source is a human donor in good health (CMV status not recorded). Some clones in this sample may be carry-over from other donors' samples.

This clonotype was detected many times. The chain is built from TRBV6-1 and TRBJ1-5; D is uncertain. CDR1 is MNHNS, CDR2 SASEGT, per germline. There are 13 residues in the CDR3. Trimming removed 2 bases from V and 4 bases from J, with 6 bases in between. The CDR3, as DNA: TGTGCCAGCAGTGAATCGGGGAATCAGCCCCAGCATTTT. It encodes CASSESGNQPQHF.

This clonotype has only a few counts. The chain joins TRBV20-1 to TRBJ2-3; 9 bases line up with TRBD2. V lost 6 bases and J lost 4; bases outside the gene matches: 14. Germline loops: CDR1 DFQATT, CDR2 SNEGSKA (reference sequence). The CDR3 is 16 residues long. CDR3 nucleotide sequence: TGCAGTGCGGAAGACTTGCGCGGGAGGGCCCCAGATACGCAGTATTTT. Protein sequence: CSAEDLRGRAPDTQYF.

This clonotype turned up a few times. The chain links TRBV5-1 to TRBJ1-3; 7 bases agree with TRBD1. Germline CDR1 SGHRS, CDR2 YFSETQ. The CDR3 consists of 16 residues. Unmatched junction bases numbered 4, after V lost 0 bases and J lost 1 base. The CDR3 DNA follows: TGCGCCAGCAGCTTGGAGGACAGGCCTTCTGGAAACACCATATATTTT. It encodes CASSLEDRPSGNTIYF.

The V call is TRBV24-1, the J call TRBJ2-1, with 11 bases aligning to TRBD2. The CDR3 extends over 17 amino acids. Germline CDR1 KGHDR, CDR2 SFDVKD. V shed 3 bases, J shed 7 bases, and the junction held 10 bases outside the gene matches. CDR3 protein: CATSDGTLAGGRNEQFF. The CDR3 DNA reads TGTGCCACCAGTGATGGTACCTTAGCGGGAGGGAGGAATGAGCAGTTCTTC.

This clonotype showed up just a few times. The gene calls are TRBV5-6 and TRBJ2-1, with D possibly being TRBD1 (5 bases). The CDR3 has 14 amino acids. Germline CDR1 is SGHDT and CDR2 is YYEEEE. Trimming took 5 bases from V and 8 from J, leaving 17 bases between them. The chain's CDR3 is CASSTFDSPDEQFF. In nucleotides, the CDR3 is TGTGCCAGCAGTACCTTCGACAGCCCCGATGAGCAGTTCTTC.

The chain is built from TRBV6-5 and TRBJ2-1, with TRBD2 matching 8 bases. Germline assignment: CDR1 MNHEY and CDR2 SVGAGI. Germline trimming cut 2 bases from V and 15 bases from J; bases unmatched to any gene: 6. CDR3 length: 12 residues. In nucleotides, the CDR3 is TGTGCCAGCAGTTACCGAGCGGGAGAGTGGTTCTTC. This encodes CASSYRAGEWFF.

The table lists this clonotype with many counts. J is TRBJ2-1 and V is TRBV7-9; 7 nucleotides match TRBD2. The CDR3 extends over 20 amino acids. V gave up 5 bases and J gave up 6 bases; unmatched junction bases: 25. Germline-derived CDR1 and CDR2 are SEHNR and FQNEAQ (reference sequence). The CDR3 sequence is CASSPAGIKLRSSTRNEQFF. The CDR3 DNA reads as TGTGCCAGCAGCCCAGCGGGAATAAAATTGCGGTCCTCGACCCGCAATGAGCAGTTCTTC.

This clonotype was picked up many times. The chain links TRBV7-6 to TRBJ1-1; 7 nucleotides agree with TRBD1. Per germline, CDR1 SGHVS and CDR2 FNYEAQ. The CDR3 extends over 14 amino acids. V shed 3 bases, J shed 1 base, and the junction held 2 bases outside the gene matches. The CDR3 sequence is CASSFGQENTEAFF. The CDR3 DNA reads as TGTGCCAGCAGCTTCGGACAGGAGAACACTGAAGCTTTCTTT.

This sequence joins TRBV7-2 and TRBJ1-1; the D is unclear. Trimming shortened V by 4 bases and J by 9 bases, and 21 bases separated the two germline ends. CDR3 length: 15 amino acids. From germline, CDR1 is SGHTA and CDR2 FQGNSA. CDR3 in amino acids: CASSSPPGSSKKAFF. CDR3 coding DNA: TGTGCCAGCAGCTCTCCTCCGGGGTCAAGCAAGAAAGCTTTCTTT.

The chain combines TRBV11-2 with TRBJ2-1; D may be TRBD2 (6 bases). The germline CDR1 and CDR2 sequences are SGHAT and FQNNGV. Trimming removed 5 bases from V and 4 bases from J, with 15 bases in between. This CDR3 is 15 amino acids long. CDR3 amino acids: CASSPRDSAYNEQFF. The CDR3 nucleotides are TGTGCCAGCAGCCCCCGGGACTCCGCTTACAATGAGCAGTTCTTC.

This clonotype was seen at least ten times. The chain has TRBV6-1 and TRBJ2-7, with 10 bases matching TRBD2. Trimming removed 6 bases from V and 4 bases from J; junction bases left unmatched: 3. The CDR3 totals 13 residues. Looked up from germline, CDR1 is MNHNS and CDR2 is SASEGT. The CDR3 loop is CASRLAGVYEQYF. The CDR3 nucleotides are TGTGCCAGCAGGCTAGCGGGAGTATACGAGCAGTACTTC.

As to this clonotype: A much larger clone lies a single base off, so this may be a read error. This chain connects TRBV7-2 to TRBJ2-2, with 11 bases that match TRBD2. Germline V gene lookup returns CDR1 SGHTA and CDR2 FQGNSA. The CDR3 has 17 amino acids. Trimming took 9 bases from V and 3 from J; bases not matched to a gene: 12. The CDR3 here is CARSQATLAGDTGELFF. For the CDR3, the DNA is TGTGCCAGAAGCCAAGCCACACTAGCGGGAGACACCGGGGAGCTGTTTTTT.

This clonotype was found many times. The chain links TRBV11-2 to TRBJ2-3; 8 bases match TRBD2. With V trimmed by 4 bases and J by 2 bases, 8 bases remained unmatched. The CDR3 is 16 residues long. Per the germline V gene, CDR1 is SGHAT and CDR2 is FQNNGV. As DNA, the CDR3 is TGTGCCAGCAGCTACTTAGCGGGATCCTCCACAGATACGCAGTATTTT. As protein: CASSYLAGSSTDTQYF.

This clonotype was counted once. The chain recombines TRBV4-2 with TRBJ2-2, with D possibly matching TRBD2 (6 bases). Trimming pared 0 bases from V and 6 bases from J, leaving 14 bases between. Germline V gives CDR1 LGHNA, CDR2 YNFKEQ. The CDR3 has 16 residues. The CDR3 here is CASSQDVATSSGELFF. As DNA, the CDR3 is TGTGCCAGCAGCCAAGACGTGGCCACTAGCTCCGGGGAGCTGTTTTTT.

Ten or more counts support this clonotype. The chain couples TRBV7-2 to TRBJ2-7, with 8 bases fitting TRBD1. This CDR3 has 14 amino acids. Germline V lookup: CDR1 SGHTA, CDR2 FQGNSA. The V and J ends lost 1 base and 2 bases, in that order; junction bases with no gene match: 1. Here the CDR3 reads CASSLEQGAYEQYF. CDR3 DNA: TGTGCCAGCAGCTTAGAACAGGGGGCCTACGAGCAGTACTTC.

This rearrangement joins TRBV3-1 to TRBJ2-7; TRBD1 might be the D (6 bases). From germline, CDR1 is LGHDT and CDR2 YNNKEL (reference sequence). Trimming cost V 2 bases and J 1 base, with 9 bases left between them. CDR3 length: 14 residues. The CDR3 is CASSQRDISYEQYF. The DNA for the CDR3 is TGTGCCAGCAGCCAAAGGGACATTTCCTACGAGCAGTACTTC.

This clonotype came up many times. This chain joins TRBV12-3 or TRBV12-4 and TRBJ2-1, with D perhaps assigned TRBD1 or TRBD2 (5 bases each). The CDR3 consists of 16 residues. Trimming took 3 bases from V and 0 from J, leaving 12 bases between them. Here the CDR3 reads CASSFRGLSSYNEQFF. The CDR3 DNA reads TGTGCCAGCAGTTTTCGGGGCTTGAGCTCCTACAATGAGCAGTTCTTC.

The V and J genes are TRBV7-2 and TRBJ2-5; D gene ambiguous. This CDR3 contains 14 residues. Between the trimmed V and J ends, which lost 5 bases and 3 bases, there was a span of 13 bases. Per germline, CDR1 SGHTA and CDR2 FQGNSA. Written as DNA, the CDR3 is TGTGCCAGCAGCAACAGACCCGGAGAAGAGACCCAGTACTTC. It translates to CASSNRPGEETQYF. The variable domain in full, with the rest retrieved from reference TRBV7-2 and TRBJ2-5, is GAGVSQSPSNKVTEKGKDVELRCDPISGHTALYWYRQSLGQGLEFLIYFQGNSAPDKSGLPSDRFSAERTGGSVSTLTIQRTQQEDSAVYLCASSNRPGEETQYFGPGTRLLVL.

The chain uses TRBV6-6 and TRBJ2-7; TRBD1 matches 9 bases. Trimming took 6 bases from V and 0 from J; bases not matched to a gene: 3. This CDR3 is built from 14 residues. Germline-derived CDR1 and CDR2 are MNHNY and SVGAGI (reference sequence). As DNA, the CDR3 is TGTGCCAGCAGAAGGGACAGGGTCTCCTACGAGCAGTACTTC. It translates to CASRRDRVSYEQYF.

The chain uses TRBV23-1 and TRBJ2-5, with D tentatively TRBD1 (5 bases). TRBV23-1 qualifies as an ORF whose function is uncertain. CDR3 size: 15 residues. Trimming took 4 bases from V and 3 from J, leaving 15 bases between them. The CDR3 bases are TGCGCCAGCAGTCCGAAAAGGGGTGACGAAGAGACCCAGTACTTC. It codes for CASSPKRGDEETQYF.

This clonotype was detected only a few times. The V call is TRBV7-3, the J call TRBJ1-1, with a tentative D call TRBD1 (5 bases). Deletions cut 2 bases from V and 1 base from J, with 11 bases between. This CDR3 contains 15 residues. Germline V lookup: CDR1 SGHTA, CDR2 FQGTGA. The CDR3 bases are TGTGCCAGCAGCTTATCAGGGCGGGGGAACACTGAAGCTTTCTTT. Translated: CASSLSGRGNTEAFF. The whole variable domain, remainder taken from reference TRBV7-3 and TRBJ1-1, is GAGVSQTPSNKVTEKGKYVELRCDPISGHTALYWYRQSLGQGPEFLIYFQGTGAADDSGLPNDRFFAVRPEGSVSTLKIQRTERGDSAVYLCASSLSGRGNTEAFFGQGTRLTVV.

There are a few counts of this clonotype. V usage is TRBV12-3 or TRBV12-4 and J usage is TRBJ1-5; D not resolved. This CDR3 contains 12 residues. Trimming took 6 bases from V and 3 from J, leaving 6 bases between them. This chain's CDR3 is CASRSDNQPQHF. The CDR3 coding sequence is TGTGCCAGCAGGTCTGACAATCAGCCCCAGCATTTT.

The chain couples TRBV12-3 or TRBV12-4 to TRBJ2-2; TRBD2 might be the D (5 bases). V gave up 3 bases and J gave up 4 bases, with 12 bases separating them. This CDR3 region has 15 residues. The CDR3: CASSFAASLTGELFF. In DNA form, the CDR3 reads TGTGCCAGCAGTTTCGCGGCTAGCCTCACCGGGGAGCTGTTTTTT.

In its sample, this clonotype was seen many times. The rearrangement links TRBV24-1 to TRBJ1-2; D perhaps matches TRBD1 (5 bases). This CDR3 comprises 13 residues. Germline-derived CDR1 and CDR2 are KGHDR and SFDVKD. Trimming pared 9 bases from V and 0 bases from J, leaving 10 bases between. The CDR3 DNA reads as TGTGCCACCTCCACAGGCTCTAACTATGGCTACACCTTC. Amino acids: CATSTGSNYGYTF.

Comments on this clonotype: A read error may account for a junction end that differs from germline. The chain recombines TRBV12-3 or TRBV12-4 with TRBJ1-6; a weak D match, TRBD1 (5 bases). The CDR3 has 16 residues. Here the CDR3 DNA reads TGTGCCAGCAGCTTAGACGGAGGGACCCTAAATTCACCCCTCCACTTT. It encodes CASSLDGGTLNSPLHF.

This chain joins TRBV30 and TRBJ1-5, with 7 bases lining up with TRBD1. Losses at the gene ends were 6 bases for V and 5 bases for J; bases not matched to a gene: 7. CDR3 length: 13 residues. The V gene's germline CDR1 is GTSNPN and CDR2 SVGIG (reference sequence). The CDR3 region is CACRTGGDQPQHF. The CDR3 DNA reads TGTGCCTGTCGGACAGGAGGGGATCAGCCCCAGCATTTT.

About this clonotype itself: A read error may account for a junction end that differs from germline. V and J are TRBV7-4 and TRBJ1-1; 9 bases align to TRBD1. The CDR3 runs 14 residues. The germline gives CDR1 SGHVT, CDR2 SQSDAQ. Written as DNA, the CDR3 is TGTGCCAGCAGCTGGGGACAGGGAGGAACTGAAGCTTACTTT. It is translated as CASSWGQGGTEAYF.

The table lists this clonotype with many counts. The chain links TRBV7-2 to TRBJ2-1, with a tentative D call TRBD2 (6 bases). Looked up from germline, CDR1 is SGHTA and CDR2 is FQGNSA. The length of the CDR3 is 13 residues. Trimming took off 5 bases at V and 6 bases at J, with 11 bases between the two ends. Here the CDR3 reads CASSRDLFNEQFF. The CDR3 nucleotides are TGTGCCAGCAGCCGGGACTTATTCAATGAGCAGTTCTTC.

This clonotype was recorded a few times. The J gene is TRBJ1-5, the V gene TRBV27; D not certain. The CDR3 runs 13 residues. Germline loops: CDR1 MNHEY, CDR2 SMNVEV (reference sequence). V was shortened by 2 bases and J by 6 bases, with 8 bases between the two germline ends. This CDR3 reads CASSLTGPQPQHF. The CDR3, as DNA: TGTGCCAGCAGTTTAACGGGCCCTCAGCCCCAGCATTTT.

This clonotype was counted only a few times. The rearrangement joins TRBV7-2 to TRBJ2-1; tentatively, D is TRBD2 (6 bases). Trimming pared 4 bases from V and 7 bases from J, leaving 17 bases between. Germline CDR1 SGHTA, CDR2 FQGNSA. The CDR3 sequence is 15 residues long. The CDR3 sequence: CASSSYFSGGNEQFF. CDR3 nucleotides: TGTGCCAGCAGCTCATATTTTTCTGGGGGGAATGAGCAGTTCTTC.